The clone carrying this T cell receptor beta chain has more than one count but fewer than ten. The target antigen is unknown. Unique molecular identifiers, one per molecule, were present on every TCR cDNA molecule. One entry per CDR3 protein results from TCRdb running MiXCR on the 5' RACE reads. The repertoire holds some 120,000 distinct CDR3 sequences, with roughly an eighth as singletons. V lost 1 base and J lost 4, with 5 bases in between. The germline V gene has CDR1 LGHNA and CDR2 YSLEER. This CDR3 comprises 14 residues. The data derive from a study of spatial heterogeneity in lung cancer. Study context: Where available, sequencing covered follow-up PBMC samples, taken at a median of roughly 22 months after resection. Notes on the study in general: Ubiquitous expanded tumor TCRs were observed in blood more at resection than follow-up.

Specified time point: blood at routine non-recurrence follow-up after resection. Whole RNA was taken from tumor, nontumor lung or frozen PBMC; it was then sequenced unsorted. The clonotype was recovered from a male donor with early-stage non-small cell lung cancer. The chain combines TRBV4-3 with TRBJ2-6; D ambiguous. Specimen: PBMCs, collected at follow-up. As DNA, the CDR3 is TGCGCCAGCAGCCAAGGTATCGGGGCCAACGTCCTGACTTTC. Protein product: CASSQGIGANVLTF.